One sample yielded the 21 T cell receptor beta chains listed below, sequenced in a study of cytomegalovirus exposure and HLA in healthy donors. Researchers ran the PCR with 60 Vbeta and 13 Jbeta primers. Produced via immunoSEQ multiplex PCR; TCRdb's table is partial and in-frame only. Of 85,000 to 100,000 clones listed, 64% were seen once; the top ten hold approximately 3%. The material sequenced was PBMCs. The receptors come from a man aged 60-69 years in good health and CMV-seronegative.

Here the CDR3 DNA reads TGTGCCAGCAGCTTAGCAGAGAATCAGCCCCAGCATTTT. This gives the protein CASSLAENQPQHF. The chain couples TRBV7-6 to TRBJ1-5; D is unresolved. Trimming cost V 0 bases and J 4 bases, with 4 bases left between them. In germline, CDR1 is SGHVS, CDR2 FNYEAQ. CDR3 size: 13 residues. The complete variable domain, with remaining parts taken from reference TRBV7-6 and TRBJ1-5, reads GAGVSQSPRYKVTKRGQDVALRCDPISGHVSLYWYRQALGQGPEFLTYFNYEAQQDKSGLPNDRFSAERPEGSISTLTIQRTEQRDSAMYRCASSLAENQPQHFGDGTRLSIL.

The V gene is TRBV28, the J gene TRBJ2-3; 13 bases agree with TRBD2. Trimming cost V 4 bases and J 2 bases; bases outside gene matches: 6. This CDR3 contains 17 residues. Germline loops: CDR1 MDHEN, CDR2 SYDVKM. CDR3 coding DNA: TGTGCCAGCAGTTCTCGGACTAGCGGGAGTTACACAGATACGCAGTATTTT. Translating it yields CASSSRTSGSYTDTQYF. The variable domain in full, with the rest retrieved from reference TRBV28 and TRBJ2-3, is DVKVTQSSRYLVKRTGEKVFLECVQDMDHENMFWYRQDPGLGLRLIYFSYDVKMKEKGDIPEGYSVSREKKERFSLILESASTNQTSMYLCASSSRTSGSYTDTQYFGPGTRLTVL.

In DNA form, the CDR3 reads TGTGCCAGCAGCGTAGCTAGGGGCCTTTACAATGAGCAGTTCTTC. Translated: CASSVARGLYNEQFF. V gene TRBV9 combines with J gene TRBJ2-1, with D tentatively TRBD1 (5 bases). Trimming cost V 0 bases and J 4 bases, with 11 bases left between them. CDR3 length: 15 amino acids. Germline CDR1 is SGDLS and CDR2 is YYNGEE.

The rearrangement joins TRBV4-1 to TRBJ1-1; D perhaps matches TRBD1 (5 bases). Per the germline V gene, CDR1 is MGHRA and CDR2 is YSYEKL. V was pared by 9 bases and J by 0 bases, with 23 bases between. This CDR3 has 17 residues. The chain's CDR3 is CASTGWAGGSLNTEAFF. The CDR3 DNA sequence: TGCGCCAGTACGGGGTGGGCCGGGGGAAGCTTGAACACTGAAGCTTTCTTT.

This clone has a handful of counts. The chain has TRBV11-2 and TRBJ1-2; 10 nucleotides match TRBD1. Germline values: CDR1 SGHAT, CDR2 FQNNGV. Germline trimming cut 6 bases from V and 7 bases from J; bases unmatched to any gene: 11. The CDR3 covers 15 residues. CDR3: CASSPGQGLYGGYTF. In DNA, the CDR3 is TGTGCCAGCAGTCCGGGACAGGGGCTTTACGGTGGCTACACCTTC. The whole variable domain, filled in from reference TRBV11-2 and TRBJ1-2, reads EAGVAQSPRYKIIEKRQSVAFWCNPISGHATLYWYQQILGQGPKLLIQFQNNGVVDDSQLPKDRFSAERLKGVDSTLKIQPAKLEDSAVYLCASSPGQGLYGGYTFGSGTRLTVV.

This rearrangement joins TRBV7-2 to TRBJ2-5, with a tentative D call TRBD2 (6 bases). Germline V CDR1 and CDR2: SGHTA, FQGNSA. V lost 6 bases and J 6 bases, leaving 20 bases between the germline ends. This CDR3 region has 15 residues. CDR3 DNA sequence: TGTGCCAGCAGTGCACCTGGGACTGCCGCAAAGACCCAGTACTTC. Its protein product is CASSAPGTAAKTQYF.

This clone was detected only once. The chain employs TRBV19 and TRBJ2-1, with 7 bases fitting TRBD1. The V segment lost 7 bases and the J segment 8 bases; nucleotides outside the gene matches: 8. Germline values: CDR1 LNHDA, CDR2 SQIVND (reference sequence). The CDR3 contains 13 residues. The CDR3, as DNA: TGTGCCAGTAAACGGGACAGTCTCGATGAGCAGTTCTTC. It yields the protein CASKRDSLDEQFF.

This rearrangement joins TRBV7-2 to TRBJ1-4, with unresolved D. Germline assignment: CDR1 SGHTA and CDR2 FQGNSA. Trimming removed 2 bases from V and 8 bases from J, with 6 bases in between. There are 12 residues in the CDR3. The CDR3 is CASSLFPEKLFF. The DNA for the CDR3 is TGTGCCAGCAGCTTATTCCCGGAAAAACTGTTTTTT.

This chain uses TRBV2 with TRBJ1-4; D is unclear. The V gene lost 3 bases and the J gene lost 1 base, with 6 bases spanning the gap. CDR3 length equals 14 residues. CDR1 SNHLY and CDR2 FYNNEI come from the germline V gene. The DNA of the CDR3 is TGTGCCAGCAGTGAGGGGAGAACTAATGAAAAACTGTTTTTT. This codes for CASSEGRTNEKLFF. Filled out from reference TRBV2 and TRBJ1-4, the complete variable domain reads EPEVTQTPSHQVTQMGQEVILRCVPISNHLYFYWYRQILGQKVEFLVSFYNNEISEKSEIFDDQFSVERPDGSNFTLKIRSTKLEDSAMYFCASSEGRTNEKLFFGSGTQLSVL.

This rearrangement joins TRBV12-5 to TRBJ1-5; D possibly corresponds to TRBD1 (5 bases). Germline V gene lookup returns CDR1 LGHNT and CDR2 FRNRAP. Trimming removed 9 bases at V and 0 bases at J, with 21 bases between. CDR3 length equals 17 residues. DNA for the CDR3: TGTGCTAGCGCTATCGGGGGAGGCGAGAATAGCAATCAGCCCCAGCATTTT. The encoded protein is CASAIGGGENSNQPQHF.

This clone showed up just a few times. The chain carries TRBV5-5 and TRBJ1-5, with 7 positions matching TRBD1. Germline CDR1 reads SGHKS; CDR2 reads YYEKEE (reference sequence). This CDR3 is built from 14 residues. Trimming removed 0 bases from V and 4 bases from J; junction bases left unmatched: 1. The CDR3 protein is CASSLGTGNQPQHF. DNA of the CDR3: TGTGCCAGCAGCTTGGGGACAGGAAATCAGCCCCAGCATTTT.

The chain links TRBV9 to TRBJ2-1; 12 nucleotides align to TRBD2. J was trimmed by 9 bases and V by 4 bases; bases with no gene match: 8. The germline CDR1 and CDR2 sequences are SGDLS and YYNGEE. The CDR3 spans 15 residues. The CDR3 here is CASSLQTSGRPEQFF. The CDR3 nucleotides read TGTGCCAGCAGCTTACAGACTAGCGGGAGACCTGAGCAGTTCTTC.

The rearrangement uses TRBV19 and TRBJ1-2, with TRBD1 matching 7 bases. CDR1 and CDR2 from the germline V gene are LNHDA and SQIVND (reference sequence). V lost 3 bases and J lost 7; bases outside the gene matches: 11. This CDR3 region has 15 residues. The CDR3 DNA is TGTGCCAGTAGTATGCGACAGGGAGTCGAGGCTGGCTACACCTTC. Protein sequence: CASSMRQGVEAGYTF.

This clone was seen repeatedly, ten times or more. The V and J genes are TRBV6-5 and TRBJ1-2; D perhaps matches TRBD1 (5 bases). The germline CDR1 and CDR2 sequences are MNHEY and SVGAGI. V gave up 2 bases and J gave up 7 bases, with 8 bases separating them. The CDR3 contains 12 residues. This chain's CDR3 is CASSYRGGGYTF. The DNA for the CDR3 is TGTGCCAGCAGTTACAGGGGTGGTGGCTACACCTTC.

The rearrangement links TRBV27 to TRBJ2-3; 12 bases line up with TRBD2. Trimming at V came to 3 bases and at J to 0 bases, leaving 7 bases not matched to a gene. The CDR3 runs to 18 residues. Germline values: CDR1 MNHEY, CDR2 SMNVEV (reference sequence). This chain's CDR3 is CASSFLTSGRGSTDTQYF. In nucleotides, the CDR3 is TGTGCCAGCAGTTTTTTGACTAGCGGGAGAGGGAGCACAGATACGCAGTATTTT.

The chain carries TRBV5-6 and TRBJ2-7; D unresolved. Trimming removed 4 bases from V and 4 bases from J, with 21 bases in between. The CDR3 is made up of 16 amino acids. CDR1 and CDR2 from the germline V gene are SGHDT and YYEEEE. This chain's CDR3 is CASSPTPEDNTYEQYF. The CDR3 DNA follows: TGTGCCAGCAGCCCAACCCCCGAAGATAATACTTACGAGCAGTACTTC.

This rearrangement joins TRBV19 to TRBJ1-5; no definite D call. CDR3 size: 16 residues. V lost 4 bases and J 0 bases, leaving 13 bases between the germline ends. Germline assignment: CDR1 LNHDA and CDR2 SQIVND (reference sequence). The DNA of the CDR3 is TGTGCCAGTAGTAGCGGTTCACTTAATAGCAATCAGCCCCAGCATTTT. Amino acid sequence: CASSSGSLNSNQPQHF.

This clone was seen many times. The chain is built from TRBV25-1 and TRBJ2-1, with D tentatively TRBD2 (6 bases). V shed 5 bases and J shed 0 bases, with 14 bases lying between them. The length of the CDR3 is 16 residues. From germline, CDR1 is MGHDK and CDR2 SYGVNS. CDR3 sequence (DNA): TGTGCCAGCAGTAACAGACGGGAGAGCTCCTACAATGAGCAGTTCTTC. It specifies CASSNRRESSYNEQFF. Full variable domain (outside the CDR3, taken from reference TRBV25-1 and TRBJ2-1): EADIYQTPRYLVIGTGKKITLECSQTMGHDKMYWYQQDPGMELHLIHYSYGVNSTEKGDLSSESTVSRIRTEHFPLTLESARPSHTSQYLCASSNRRESSYNEQFFGPGTRLTVL.

The chain recombines TRBV30 with TRBJ2-4; TRBD1 agrees at 7 bases. Trimming cost V 7 bases and J 4 bases; bases outside gene matches: 10. Germline V gene lookup returns CDR1 GTSNPN and CDR2 SVGIG (reference sequence). CDR3 size: 14 residues. The CDR3 is CAFRTGKAKNIQYF. CDR3 DNA sequence: TGTGCCTTCCGGACAGGCAAGGCTAAAAACATTCAGTACTTC.

This clone occurred a few times. The CDR3: CASSQVKGVGGYTF. CDR3 in DNA: TGCGCCAGCAGCCAAGTCAAGGGGGTGGGGGGCTACACCTTC. The chain employs TRBV4-1 and TRBJ1-2, with D possibly matching TRBD1 (6 bases). The CDR3 contains 14 residues. The germline CDR1 and CDR2 sequences are MGHRA and YSYEKL. V lost 1 base to trimming and J lost 8 bases, with 14 bases between them.

The chain couples TRBV6-5 to TRBJ1-3, with 7 bases that match TRBD1. J lost 3 bases, V lost 5 bases, and 4 bases had no gene match. Germline assignment: CDR1 MNHEY and CDR2 SVGAGI. This CDR3 comprises 14 residues. CDR3 region: CASSAGTVGNTIYF. For the CDR3, the DNA is TGTGCCAGCAGTGCGGGGACAGTTGGAAACACCATATATTTT.